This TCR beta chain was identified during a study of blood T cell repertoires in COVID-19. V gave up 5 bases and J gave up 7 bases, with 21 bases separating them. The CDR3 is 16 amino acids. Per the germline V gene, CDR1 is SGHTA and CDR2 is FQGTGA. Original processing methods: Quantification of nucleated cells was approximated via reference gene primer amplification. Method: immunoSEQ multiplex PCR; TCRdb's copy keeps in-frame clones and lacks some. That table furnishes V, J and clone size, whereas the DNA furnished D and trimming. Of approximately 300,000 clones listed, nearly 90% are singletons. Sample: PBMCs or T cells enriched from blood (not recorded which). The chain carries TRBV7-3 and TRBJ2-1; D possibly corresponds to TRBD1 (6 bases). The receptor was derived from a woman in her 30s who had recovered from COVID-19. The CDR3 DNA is TGTGCCAGCAGCCCCCAACACGGAATACAGGGAAATGAGCAGTTCTTC. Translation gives CASSPQHGIQGNEQFF. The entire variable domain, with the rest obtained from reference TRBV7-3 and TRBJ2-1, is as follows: GAGVSQTPSNKVTEKGKYVELRCDPISGHTALYWYRQSLGQGPEFLIYFQGTGAADDSGLPNDRFFAVRPEGSVSTLKIQRTERGDSAVYLCASSPQHGIQGNEQFFGPGTRLTVL.